These 27 T cell receptor beta chains originate from one sample sequenced in a study of blood T cell repertoires in COVID-19. The table came from immunoSEQ multiplex PCR; TCRdb's copy has only in-frame clones and leaves some out. The top ten clones hold 12% of a sample with roughly 120,000 clones, approximately 85% of them seen once. The sample comprised peripheral blood. The source of these receptors is a human donor in a cohort sampled during active COVID-19.

The V gene is TRBV5-1, the J gene TRBJ2-5; D unresolved. This CDR3 is 15 amino acids long. The V and J ends lost 0 bases and 2 bases respectively, with 11 bases between them. From germline, CDR1 is SGHRS and CDR2 YFSETQ. The CDR3 protein is CASSLEVYRQETQYF. CDR3 DNA sequence: TGCGCCAGCAGCTTGGAAGTCTACCGACAAGAGACCCAGTACTTC.

The genes are TRBV11-3 and TRBJ2-2, with D possibly TRBD1 on 6 matching bases. Germline CDR1 SGHNT, CDR2 YENEEA. The CDR3 spans 15 residues. Trimming took 3 bases from V and 2 from J, leaving 10 bases between them. The CDR3 here is CASSLGTPNTGELFF. The CDR3 bases are TGTGCCAGCAGCTTGGGGACACCTAACACCGGGGAGCTGTTTTTT.

As concerns this clone: Because the CDR3 is missing its conserved closing phenylalanine or tryptophan, this is likely a read error. The DNA is omitted, as the CDR3 cannot be located on it reliably, and the CDR3 follows TCRdb's listing. J is TRBJ2-7 and V is TRBV15; the table calls TRBD2, which could not be checked here. From its first to its last residue, the CDR3 has 10 amino acids. The V gene's germline CDR1 is LNHNV and CDR2 YYDKDF (reference sequence). The CDR3 reads CATIYERGGR.

V and J are TRBV4-3 and TRBJ2-1; 10 bases line up with TRBD1. Germline CDR1 LGHNA, CDR2 YSLEER. The J segment lost 6 bases and the V segment lost 2 bases, leaving 7 bases of the junction unmatched. The CDR3 runs to 16 residues. This CDR3 reads CASSQSTGGAFNEQFF. CDR3 in DNA: TGCGCCAGCAGCCAATCGACAGGGGGCGCCTTCAATGAGCAGTTCTTC.

The chain joins TRBV19 to TRBJ1-6; a possible D gene is TRBD1 (6 bases). The CDR3 is 14 residues long. V was cut by 8 bases and J by 3 bases, with 11 bases left in between. Per germline, CDR1 LNHDA and CDR2 SQIVND (reference sequence). In DNA, the CDR3 is TGTGCCAGTTCGGGGACATTCTATAATTCACCCCTCCACTTT. Translated: CASSGTFYNSPLHF.

The J gene is TRBJ2-1, the V gene TRBV12-3 or TRBV12-4; D ambiguous. Trimming removed 3 bases from V and 6 bases from J, with 6 bases in between. The CDR3 length is 12 residues. The CDR3 coding sequence is TGTGCCAGCAGTTTTTACGGCAATGAGCAGTTCTTC. Translated, it gives CASSFYGNEQFF.

The chain links TRBV4-3 to TRBJ1-2; 7 bases align to TRBD1. The CDR3 contains 14 residues. With 5 bases clipped from V and 7 bases from J, the junction kept 10 bases outside the gene matches. Germline lookup yields CDR1 LGHNA and CDR2 YSLEER. In DNA form, the CDR3 reads TGCGCCAGCAGCATGACAGGGTCGGAAGCTGGCTACACCTTC. It codes for CASSMTGSEAGYTF.

The V call is TRBV19, the J call TRBJ1-6, with a weak D call TRBD1 (5 bases). Trimming cost V 4 bases and J 6 bases, with 13 bases left between them. The CDR3 length is 15 residues. Germline V gene sequence: CDR1 LNHDA, CDR2 SQIVND (reference sequence). The CDR3 region has the DNA TGTGCCAGTAGTAAGGGGCTGGAGGGTAATTCACCCCTCCACTTT. Its translation is CASSKGLEGNSPLHF. The entire variable domain, with the rest obtained from reference TRBV19 and TRBJ1-6, is as follows: DGGITQSPKYLFRKEGQNVTLSCEQNLNHDAMYWYRQDPGQGLRLIYYSQIVNDFQKGDIAEGYSVSREKKESFPLTVTSAQKNPTAFYLCASSKGLEGNSPLHFGNGTRLTVT.

The rearrangement joins TRBV7-8 to TRBJ2-3; TRBD2 matches 9 bases. From germline, CDR1 is SGHVS and CDR2 FQNEAQ. The CDR3 loop spans 19 amino acids. Trimming took 1 base from V and 0 from J; bases not matched to a gene: 11. The CDR3 DNA reads TGTGCCAGCAGCTTAGGGGTCTGGCTAGCGGGGCCTAGCACAGATACGCAGTATTTT. Translation gives CASSLGVWLAGPSTDTQYF.

The rearrangement links TRBV5-1 to TRBJ1-2, with D perhaps TRBD1 (6 bases). CDR3 length: 15 amino acids. CDR1 is SGHRS, CDR2 YFSETQ, per germline. The V end lost 0 bases, the J end lost 7 bases, and 16 bases lay between the germline ends. For the CDR3, the DNA is TGCGCCAGCAGCTTGGACCTAACAGGGTTAGGTGGCTACACCTTC. Its protein product is CASSLDLTGLGGYTF.

The V call is TRBV19, the J call TRBJ2-5, with TRBD1 matching 10 bases. V lost 6 bases and J lost 5; bases outside the gene matches: 3. CDR1 LNHDA and CDR2 SQIVND come from the germline V gene (reference sequence). The CDR3 consists of 13 residues. The DNA for the CDR3 is TGTGCCAGTAGATTGGGACAGGGGGAGACCCAGTACTTC. It is translated as CASRLGQGETQYF.

The chain has TRBV5-4 and TRBJ2-6, with TRBD2 identical over 11 bases. The germline V gene encodes CDR1 SGHNT and CDR2 YYREEE (reference sequence). CDR3 length equals 18 residues. J lost 0 bases, V lost 3 bases, and 5 bases had no gene match. The CDR3 DNA sequence: TGTGCCAGCAGCTCAGGGACTAGCGGAAACTCTGGGGCCAACGTCCTGACTTTC. It translates to CASSSGTSGNSGANVLTF.

The CDR3 here is CASRRTEARRYGYTF. The CDR3 DNA reads TGTGCCAGCAGACGTACAGAAGCCCGGAGGTATGGCTACACCTTC. V and J are TRBV6-5 and TRBJ1-2; the D is unclear. V gave up 6 bases and J gave up 5 bases, with 19 bases separating them. This CDR3 has 15 residues. Germline lookup yields CDR1 MNHEY and CDR2 SVGAGI.

This clone was seen once. The rearrangement joins TRBV7-8 to TRBJ1-2, with D perhaps matching TRBD1 (6 bases). The germline CDR1 and CDR2 sequences are SGHVS and FQNEAQ. The CDR3 has 15 amino acids. V was clipped by 5 bases and J by 0 bases, with 13 bases between them. DNA of the CDR3: TGTGCCAGCAGCCTATTACAGGGAGCTAACTATGGCTACACCTTC. This encodes CASSLLQGANYGYTF.

The V call is TRBV13, the J call TRBJ1-3; D gene uncertain. The CDR3 is made up of 14 amino acids. The germline V gene encodes CDR1 PRHDT and CDR2 FYEKMQ (reference sequence). V was clipped by 5 bases and J by 3 bases, with 11 bases between them. The CDR3 coding sequence is TGTGCCAGCAGCCGTAATACGGGTGGAAACACCATATATTTT. The encoded protein is CASSRNTGGNTIYF.

This clone was seen a handful of times. V and J are TRBV27 and TRBJ2-7; 7 bases are a match to TRBD1. This CDR3 is 12 amino acids long. With V trimmed by 5 bases and J by 6 bases, 4 bases remained unmatched. Germline CDR1 reads MNHEY; CDR2 reads SMNVEV (reference sequence). CDR3 amino acids: CASSTRQGEQYF. The CDR3 DNA reads TGTGCCAGCAGTACCAGACAGGGCGAGCAGTACTTC.

In DNA, the CDR3 is TGCGCCAGCAGCATACTAGCGGGGGCTACCTACGAGCAGTACTTC. It yields the protein CASSILAGATYEQYF. The chain joins TRBV5-1 to TRBJ2-7; 11 bases line up with TRBD2. This CDR3 region has 15 residues. CDR1 and CDR2 from the germline V gene are SGHRS and YFSETQ. Losses at the gene ends were 4 bases for V and 2 bases for J; bases not matched to a gene: 5.

The CDR3 is CASSYQGGNQPQHF. The CDR3 DNA follows: TGTGCCAGCAGTTACCAGGGGGGAAATCAGCCCCAGCATTTT. J is TRBJ1-5 and V is TRBV6-2 or TRBV6-3; 7 bases are a match to TRBD1. The CDR3 is 14 amino acids. After removal of 2 bases from V and 4 bases from J, the junction contained 2 bases not matched to a gene. Germline CDR1 reads MNHEY; CDR2 reads SVGEGT.

J is TRBJ1-2 and V is TRBV19, with 7 bases fitting TRBD1. The CDR3 is 15 amino acids. Germline loops: CDR1 LNHDA, CDR2 SQIVND (reference sequence). Unmatched junction bases numbered 9, after V lost 5 bases and J lost 3 bases. The CDR3 nucleotides are TGTGCCAGTAGTGTATCCGGGACAGACCACTATGGCTACACCTTC. Translation: CASSVSGTDHYGYTF.

The rearrangement uses TRBV9 and TRBJ1-4; 7 bases agree with TRBD1. CDR3 length: 16 amino acids. Germline-derived CDR1 and CDR2 are SGDLS and YYNGEE. V dropped 4 bases and J dropped 0; count of bases not matched to a gene: 6. The CDR3 protein is CASSPTDRATNEKLFF. The CDR3 bases are TGTGCCAGCAGCCCTACCGACAGGGCAACTAATGAAAAACTGTTTTTT.

The chain is built from TRBV4-1 and TRBJ2-3; the D is unclear. This CDR3 comprises 12 residues. The V gene's germline CDR1 is MGHRA and CDR2 YSYEKL. V was clipped by 3 bases and J by 6 bases, with 7 bases between them. The CDR3 sequence: CASSHAADTQYF. Written as DNA, the CDR3 is TGCGCCAGCAGCCATGCGGCGGATACGCAGTATTTT.

The genes are TRBV3-1 (or the pseudogene TRBV3-2) and TRBJ2-3; 10 nucleotides match TRBD2. V was pared by 3 bases and J by 3 bases, with 6 bases of the junction left unmatched. This CDR3 spans 16 amino acids. CDR1 is LGHDT and CDR2 is YNNKEL in the germline V gene (reference sequence). CDR3 DNA sequence: TGTGCCAGCAGCCATTTCAGCGGGGGGGTAACAGATACGCAGTATTTT. It specifies CASSHFSGGVTDTQYF.

The chain joins TRBV6-5 to TRBJ2-5, with 9 bases identical to TRBD1. CDR1 and CDR2 from the germline V gene are MNHEY and SVGAGI. V was clipped by 9 bases and J by 3 bases; unmatched bases: 8. The CDR3 is 14 residues long. CDR3 nucleotide sequence: TGTGCCAGTATGACAGGGGGTGTTGAAGAGACCCAGTACTTC. Protein product: CASMTGGVEETQYF.

The chain employs TRBV6-2 or TRBV6-3 and TRBJ2-1, with D tentatively TRBD2 (6 bases). Per germline, CDR1 MNHEY and CDR2 SVGEGT. The V and J ends lost 4 bases and 7 bases respectively, with 17 bases between them. The CDR3 length is 15 residues. The CDR3 is CASSFKRSGGNEQFF. The CDR3 region has the DNA TGTGCCAGCAGTTTCAAGCGATCTGGGGGGAATGAGCAGTTCTTC.

This clone was seen more than once but under ten times. The chain has TRBV11-3 and TRBJ2-3; D is possibly TRBD1 (6 bases). The CDR3 runs to 18 residues. Trimming took off 5 bases at V and 0 bases at J, with 21 bases between the two ends. Germline V gene sequence: CDR1 SGHNT, CDR2 YENEEA. The CDR3 DNA follows: TGTGCCAGCAGCCCGACTCGGCAGGGGAAATCTAGCACAGATACGCAGTATTTT. It is translated as CASSPTRQGKSSTDTQYF. Filled out from reference TRBV11-3 and TRBJ2-3, the complete variable domain reads EAGVVQSPRYKIIEKKQPVAFWCNPISGHNTLYWYLQNLGQGPELLIRYENEEAVDDSQLPKDRFSAERLKGVDSTLKIQPAELGDSAVYLCASSPTRQGKSSTDTQYFGPGTRLTVL.

The sample holds a few counts of this clone. The chain employs TRBV5-4 and TRBJ2-7; 8 bases map to TRBD2. V dropped 3 bases and J dropped 7; count of bases not matched to a gene: 9. Germline V gene sequence: CDR1 SGHNT, CDR2 YYREEE (reference sequence). The CDR3 spans 14 residues. For the CDR3, the DNA is TGTGCCAGCAGCTCCGGACTAGCCCCGCGAGAGCAGTACTTC. Its translation: CASSSGLAPREQYF.

The chain combines TRBV6-6 with TRBJ1-2, with TRBD1 identical over 7 bases. This CDR3 contains 15 residues. From germline, CDR1 is MNHNY and CDR2 SVGAGI (reference sequence). V gave up 4 bases and J gave up 4 bases; unmatched junction bases: 9. CDR3: CASSSTGVVAYGYTF. In DNA, the CDR3 is TGTGCCAGCAGTTCCACAGGGGTAGTCGCCTATGGCTACACCTTC.